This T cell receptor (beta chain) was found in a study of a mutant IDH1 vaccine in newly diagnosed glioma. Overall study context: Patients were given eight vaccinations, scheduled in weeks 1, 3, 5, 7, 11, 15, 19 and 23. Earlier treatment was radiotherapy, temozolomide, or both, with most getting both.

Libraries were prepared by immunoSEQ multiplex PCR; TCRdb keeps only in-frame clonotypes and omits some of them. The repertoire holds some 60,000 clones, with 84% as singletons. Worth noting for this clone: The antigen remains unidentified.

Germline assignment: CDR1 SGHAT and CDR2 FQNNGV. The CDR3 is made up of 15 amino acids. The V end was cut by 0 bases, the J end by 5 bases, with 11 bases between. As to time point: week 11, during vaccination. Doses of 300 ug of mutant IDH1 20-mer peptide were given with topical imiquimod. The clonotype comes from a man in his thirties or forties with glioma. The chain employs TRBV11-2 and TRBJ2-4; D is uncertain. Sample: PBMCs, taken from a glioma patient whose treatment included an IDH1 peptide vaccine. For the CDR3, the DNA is TGTGCCAGCAGCTTAGAATACAGTATACAAAACATTCAGTACTTC. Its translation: CASSLEYSIQNIQYF.